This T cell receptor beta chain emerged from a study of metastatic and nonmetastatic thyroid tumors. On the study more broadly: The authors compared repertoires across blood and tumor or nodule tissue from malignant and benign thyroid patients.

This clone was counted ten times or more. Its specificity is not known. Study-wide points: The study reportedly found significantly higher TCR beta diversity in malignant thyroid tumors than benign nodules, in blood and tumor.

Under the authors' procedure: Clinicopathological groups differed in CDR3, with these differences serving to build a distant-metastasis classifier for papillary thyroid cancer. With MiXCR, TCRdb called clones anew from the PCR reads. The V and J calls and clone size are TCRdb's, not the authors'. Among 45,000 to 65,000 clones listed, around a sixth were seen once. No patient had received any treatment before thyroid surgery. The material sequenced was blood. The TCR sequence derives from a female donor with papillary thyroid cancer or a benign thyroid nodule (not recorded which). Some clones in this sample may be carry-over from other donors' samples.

CDR3 in DNA: TGCGCCAGCAGCCCGGGACAGGGCTCGATCAATCAGCCCCAGCATTTT. Amino acids: CASSPGQGSINQPQHF. The rearrangement links TRBV4-1 to TRBJ1-5, with 9 bases aligning to TRBD1. V gave up 4 bases and J gave up 3 bases; unmatched junction bases: 7. Per germline, CDR1 MGHRA and CDR2 YSYEKL. The CDR3 is made up of 16 amino acids.